The following is a T cell receptor beta chain sequence with its context. Antigen specificity is unknown. Sequencing was performed with immunoSEQ multiplex PCR; in TCRdb, only in-frame clones are kept and a portion is missing. The table records around 1,100,000 clones, roughly 80% of them present only once. The study drew all its donors from Caucasian adults living in Nashville, Tennessee. This sample is part of a study of shared clonotypes between healthy human individuals. Study-wide findings and caveats: Naive subsets typically showed greater estimated richness than memory subsets. Sorted-subset sequencing, rarefaction showed, was incomplete despite large depth.

Trimming took 4 bases from V and 0 from J, leaving 13 bases between them. This CDR3 region has 16 residues. The germline gives CDR1 MDHEN, CDR2 SYDVKM. This clonotype was obtained from a man between 18 and 35 years old in good health. Some clones in this sample may be carry-over from other donors' samples. The sequenced sample was memory CD4+ T cells from PBMCs. Subset noted: CD45RA-negative fraction. The chain combines TRBV28 with TRBJ1-3; D might be TRBD1 (5 bases). CDR3 sequence: CASSSPGRFSGNTIYF. DNA of the CDR3: TGTGCCAGCAGTTCCCCGGGACGGTTCTCTGGAAACACCATATATTTT. Full variable domain (rest looked up from reference TRBV28 and TRBJ1-3): DVKVTQSSRYLVKRTGEKVFLECVQDMDHENMFWYRQDPGLGLRLIYFSYDVKMKEKGDIPEGYSVSREKKERFSLILESASTNQTSMYLCASSSPGRFSGNTIYFGEGSWLTVV.